The rows below give T cell receptor beta chains drawn from one sample of a study of control samples from healthy donors and cancer patients. Sequencing used immunoSEQ multiplex PCR; TCRdb keeps in-frame clones, though not all of them. Here the sample spans 95,000 to 110,000 clones, about 89% being singletons. What was sequenced was PBMCs. These receptors were obtained from a man in his sixties with lung cancer. CDR3s include the opening cysteine and the closing phenylalanine or tryptophan. D genes are given only for firm matches. Expanded clones get a size class; other rows say once, few or many, or leave the size out.

D,J,size,V,DNA,CDR3
NA,TRBJ2-3,NA,TRBV19,TGTGCCAGTAAAGAGAGCACAGATACGCAGTATTTT,CASKESTDTQYF
TRBD1,TRBJ1-1,NA,TRBV7-3,TGTGCCAGCAGCTTACAGGGGGAGACAACTGAAGCTTTCTTT,CASSLQGETTEAFF
TRBD1,TRBJ2-6,NA,TRBV9,TGTGCCAGCAGCGCCCGGACAGGGGGCGACTCTGGGGCCAACGTCCTGACTTTC,CASSARTGGDSGANVLTF
NA,TRBJ1-5,NA,TRBV2,TGTGCCAGCAGTGAGGGAAGAGGGAATAGCAATCAGCCCCAGCATTTT,CASSEGRGNSNQPQHF
NA,TRBJ1-2,NA,TRBV24-1,TGTGCCACCAGTGATGCAGGGCGCGGCTACACCTTC,CATSDAGRGYTF
TRBD1,TRBJ2-1,NA,TRBV19,TGTGCCAGTAGTATTGGACAGGGGCGCCCCTACAATGAGCAGTTCTTC,CASSIGQGRPYNEQFF
NA,TRBJ2-2,few,TRBV24-1,TGTGCCACCAGTGCTGGGGGCGCCAGGACCGGGGAGCTGTTTTTT,CATSAGGARTGELFF
NA,TRBJ2-4,once,TRBV5-6,TGTGCCAGCAGCTTGGGAGGGCCGAGGGCCAAAAACATTCAGTACTTC,CASSLGGPRAKNIQYF
NA,TRBJ1-4,NA,TRBV6-1,TGTGCCAGCAGTGAAGAAGGGCGGGGTTCGGGTGAAAAACTGTTTTTT,CASSEEGRGSGEKLFF
NA,TRBJ1-1,NA,TRBV5-1,TGCGCCAGCAGCTTTCCCAGGAACACTGAAGCTTTCTTT,CASSFPRNTEAFF
NA,TRBJ1-4,NA,TRBV6-2/TRBV6-3,TGTGCCAGCAGTTCGGAGGGAACCCATCGCCCTAATGAAAAACTGTTTTTT,CASSSEGTHRPNEKLFF
NA,TRBJ1-2,NA,TRBV7-8,TGTGCCAGCAGCTTAGCTAACTCAAGGAGAGGCTACACCTTC,CASSLANSRRGYTF
NA,TRBJ2-3,NA,TRBV11-1,TGTGCCAGCAGCTTAGAACGACTGAACACAGATACGCAGTATTTT,CASSLERLNTDTQYF
NA,TRBJ2-5,few,TRBV6-1,TGTGCCAGCAGTGAAGTGGTGAAGGAAGAGACCCAGTACTTC,CASSEVVKEETQYF
NA,TRBJ1-5,NA,TRBV6-6,TGTGCCAGCAGCGCCCCCGGGGCTAGCAATCAGCCCCAGCATTTT,CASSAPGASNQPQHF
NA,TRBJ1-2,NA,TRBV5-1,TGCGCCAGCAGCTTGGGATCCCGGGATAACTATGGCTACACCTTC,CASSLGSRDNYGYTF
TRBD1,TRBJ1-1,few,TRBV4-1,TGCGCCAGCAGCCACTTCACCCAGGGACAGGGATCGGCTTTCTTT,CASSHFTQGQGSAFF
NA,TRBJ1-2,once,TRBV24-1,TGTGCCACCAGTGACCCAGACAGTAATGGCTACACCTTC,CATSDPDSNGYTF
NA,TRBJ2-1,NA,TRBV7-6,TGTGCCAGCAGCTTAGCGGGTGCGAGCTCCTACAATGAGCAGTTCTTC,CASSLAGASSYNEQFF
TRBD2,TRBJ2-1,NA,TRBV3-1/TRBV3-2,TGTGCCAGCAGCCCCTGGGGTAGCGGGGGGAATGAGCAGTTCTTC,CASSPWGSGGNEQFF
NA,TRBJ1-1,NA,TRBV7-9,TGTGCCAGCAGCTTATACGAGAACACTGAAGCTTTCTTT,CASSLYENTEAFF
NA,TRBJ1-1,NA,TRBV3-1/TRBV3-2,TGTGCCAGCAGCCTACGGGGTGCTGAAGCTTTCTTT,CASSLRGAEAFF
TRBD1,TRBJ1-2,NA,TRBV30,TGTGCCTGGACTTCAGACAGGGCGAGGGGCTACACCTTC,CAWTSDRARGYTF
NA,TRBJ1-6,NA,TRBV6-2/TRBV6-3,TGTGCCAGCAGTTACATTTTGGCCGCGGGGAATTCACCCCTCCACTTT,CASSYILAAGNSPLHF
TRBD1,TRBJ1-2,many,TRBV9,TGTGCCAGCAGCGTAGAGGAGGGGGCGATGCCCGCCTCCGGCTACACCTTC,CASSVEEGAMPASGYTF
NA,TRBJ1-2,once,TRBV5-4,TGTGCCAGCAGCTATACTCAGGGGAACTATGGCTACACCTTC,CASSYTQGNYGYTF
NA,TRBJ1-1,NA,TRBV5-6,TGTGCCAGCAGGTTGAGGAGCGGGGGAACTGAAGCTTTCTTT,CASRLRSGGTEAFF
NA,TRBJ1-1,NA,TRBV6-5,TGTGCCAGCAGTTACTCGATTCCCCCGGCGAACACTGAAGCTTTCTTT,CASSYSIPPANTEAFF
TRBD2,TRBJ2-1,NA,TRBV29-1,TGCAGCGTTAAAGGGGTTGCCCTAGCGGACAATGAGCAGTTCTTC,CSVKGVALADNEQFF
NA,TRBJ1-2,NA,TRBV24-1,TGTGCCACCAGTGATGTGGGGGGAACAGGCTACACCTTC,CATSDVGGTGYTF
NA,TRBJ1-3,NA,TRBV5-1,TGCGCCAGCAGCTTGGCTTGGGGGAGTGGAAACACCATATATTTT,CASSLAWGSGNTIYF
NA,TRBJ2-1,NA,TRBV6-5,TGTGCCAGCAGTTACTCGTGGCGCAATGAGCAGTTCTTC,CASSYSWRNEQFF
NA,TRBJ2-1,NA,TRBV5-1,TGCGCCAGCAGCCCGGACAGTAACAATGAGCAGTTCTTC,CASSPDSNNEQFF
NA,TRBJ2-1,NA,TRBV11-2,TGTGCCAGCAGCTTATTCAGGGTTTATGGGGGCCCATACAATGAGCAGTTCTTC,CASSLFRVYGGPYNEQFF
NA,TRBJ1-5,NA,TRBV10-3,TGTGCCATCAGTGAGTCGCAAGATGATAGCAATCAGCCCCAGCATTTT,CAISESQDDSNQPQHF
NA,TRBJ1-2,few,TRBV7-8,TGTGCCAGCAGCCACCACGGGCGTATCACGCCCTATGGCTACACCTTC,CASSHHGRITPYGYTF
NA,TRBJ2-4,NA,TRBV20-1,TGCAGTGCTAGTTCTAGGGGGGAAGATACCAAAAACATTCAGTACTTC,CSASSRGEDTKNIQYF
TRBD2,TRBJ2-3,NA,TRBV10-3,TGTGCCATCAGCGTCCTAGCGGGGACCGCAGATACGCAGTATTTT,CAISVLAGTADTQYF
NA,TRBJ1-2,NA,TRBV4-1,TGCGCCAGCAGCCAAGATCAGGCAGGGGATGGCTACACCTTC,CASSQDQAGDGYTF
NA,TRBJ2-1,NA,TRBV30,TGTGCCTGGAGCCCGATACTAGCTTCGGGTGAGCAGTTCTTC,CAWSPILASGEQFF
TRBD1,TRBJ2-5,few,TRBV5-4,TGTGCCAGCAGGTTGGACAGGGTCGAGACCCAGTACTTC,CASRLDRVETQYF